One sample yielded the 26 T cell receptor beta chains listed below, sequenced in a study of radiation and T cells in renal cell carcinoma. Sequencing was performed with immunoSEQ multiplex PCR; in TCRdb, only in-frame clones are kept and a portion is missing. This table has about 130,000 clones, more than 70% appearing once. Specified time point: blood 2 weeks post-SBRT. Documented treatment: 15 Gy SBRT to primary tumor, nephrectomy 4 weeks later. Material: blood, obtained from a patient whose treatment included radiotherapy and nephrectomy. These TCRs come from a woman in her sixties or seventies with renal cell carcinoma.

The rearrangement joins TRBV7-9 to TRBJ2-4; 9 bases align to TRBD1. V shed 5 bases and J 9 bases; nucleotides not matched to a gene: 8. Germline lookup yields CDR1 SEHNR and CDR2 FQNEAQ (reference sequence). The length of the CDR3 is 14 residues. Here the CDR3 DNA reads TGTGCCAGCAGCCGGGGGACAGGGTTGGGCATTCAGTACTTC. Its protein is CASSRGTGLGIQYF.

This chain joins TRBV6-5 and TRBJ1-5; D is possibly TRBD1 (5 bases). The CDR3 has 15 residues. Trimming stripped 0 bases from V and 4 bases from J, with 10 bases between. The V gene's germline CDR1 is MNHEY and CDR2 SVGAGI. In DNA form, the CDR3 reads TGTGCCAGCAGTTACTCTCGAGACAGAAATCAGCCCCAGCATTTT. This sequence encodes CASSYSRDRNQPQHF.

The chain employs TRBV29-1 and TRBJ2-6, with unresolved D. V was trimmed by 3 bases and J by 0 bases, leaving 0 bases between them. Per the germline V gene, CDR1 is SQVTM and CDR2 is ANQGSEA. The CDR3 sequence is 12 residues long. The CDR3 region has the DNA TGCAGCGTTGACTCTGGGGCCAACGTCCTGACTTTC. It is translated as CSVDSGANVLTF.

This clone has more than one count but fewer than ten. V and J are TRBV4-2 and TRBJ1-5; a possible D gene is TRBD1 (5 bases). Germline CDR1 LGHNA, CDR2 YNFKEQ. The V and J ends lost 3 bases and 5 bases respectively, with 14 bases between them. The CDR3 consists of 15 residues. This CDR3 is CASSQSGQSDQPQHF. The CDR3 nucleotides read TGTGCCAGCAGCCAGTCGGGGCAATCGGATCAGCCCCAGCATTTT.

V is TRBV6-1 and J is TRBJ1-1; the match to TRBD1 covers 7 bases. The germline V gene has CDR1 MNHNS and CDR2 SASEGT. Germline trimming cut 6 bases from V and 11 bases from J; bases unmatched to any gene: 6. The CDR3 runs to 11 residues. The CDR3 reads CASRRQGWAFF. DNA for the CDR3: TGTGCCAGCAGGAGACAGGGCTGGGCTTTCTTT.

This chain uses TRBV7-6 with TRBJ1-3; no clear D gene. The CDR3 extends over 16 amino acids. The ends were cut back, 1 base at V and 0 bases at J, with 10 bases in the middle. The germline V gene encodes CDR1 SGHVS and CDR2 FNYEAQ. The CDR3 DNA follows: TGTGCCAGCAGCTTAGGAGCAGGCATCTCTGGAAACACCATATATTTT. This codes for CASSLGAGISGNTIYF. The variable domain in full, with the rest retrieved from reference TRBV7-6 and TRBJ1-3, is GAGVSQSPRYKVTKRGQDVALRCDPISGHVSLYWYRQALGQGPEFLTYFNYEAQQDKSGLPNDRFSAERPEGSISTLTIQRTEQRDSAMYRCASSLGAGISGNTIYFGEGSWLTVV.

The chain recombines TRBV6-4 with TRBJ1-4; D call uncertain. CDR3 length: 13 residues. V was pared by 7 bases and J by 6 bases, with 12 bases between. Germline CDR1 and CDR2: MRHNA and SNTAGT. The CDR3 here is CASITGDYEKLFF. As DNA, the CDR3 is TGTGCCAGCATAACCGGAGATTATGAAAAACTGTTTTTT.

This clone was observed a handful of times. The J gene is TRBJ2-7, the V gene TRBV11-3, with 8 bases that match TRBD2. This CDR3 region has 15 residues. Trimming at V came to 5 bases and at J to 0 bases, leaving 6 bases not matched to a gene. Germline assignment: CDR1 SGHNT and CDR2 YENEEA. CDR3 region: CASSRRGAGSYEQYF. In DNA, the CDR3 is TGTGCCAGCAGCCGGCGGGGGGCAGGCTCCTACGAGCAGTACTTC. Based on the CDR3 plus reference TRBV11-3 and TRBJ2-7, the full variable domain is EAGVVQSPRYKIIEKKQPVAFWCNPISGHNTLYWYLQNLGQGPELLIRYENEEAVDDSQLPKDRFSAERLKGVDSTLKIQPAELGDSAVYLCASSRRGAGSYEQYFGPGTRLTVT.

The CDR3 DNA sequence: TGTGCCAGCTCACCGAGGACAGGAGCCGCCAATTCACCCCTCCACTTT. Its translation is CASSPRTGAANSPLHF. V usage is TRBV18 and J usage is TRBJ1-6; 7 bases fit TRBD1. The CDR3 length is 16 residues. V gave up 3 bases and J gave up 7 bases; unmatched junction bases: 9. The germline CDR1 and CDR2 sequences are KGHSH and LQKENI.

This chain links TRBV5-6 with TRBJ1-2; D is unresolved. The CDR3 loop spans 14 amino acids. Germline CDR1 SGHDT, CDR2 YYEEEE. Trimming took 2 bases from V and 6 from J, leaving 14 bases between them. CDR3 DNA: TGTGCCAGCAGCTTTAACATAGGGAGCCATGGCTACACCTTC. This encodes CASSFNIGSHGYTF.

J is TRBJ2-5 and V is TRBV6-5; TRBD1 might be the D (6 bases). From germline, CDR1 is MNHEY and CDR2 SVGAGI. The CDR3 has 15 amino acids. Trimming stripped 4 bases from V and 8 bases from J, with 20 bases between. CDR3 sequence: CASSSLDRPLITQYF. In DNA form, the CDR3 reads TGTGCCAGCAGTTCCCTGGACAGACCCCTTATTACCCAGTACTTC.

The CDR3 loop is CASSARTGALNQPQHF. In DNA form, the CDR3 reads TGTGCCAGCAGTGCCCGGACAGGGGCCCTTAATCAGCCCCAGCATTTT. This chain links TRBV6-1 with TRBJ1-5, with 9 bases fitting TRBD1. V trimming: 4 bases; J trimming: 4 bases; junction bases outside the gene matches: 8. The CDR3 consists of 16 residues. The germline V gene has CDR1 MNHNS and CDR2 SASEGT.

The chain is built from TRBV12-2 and TRBJ1-6; the table calls TRBD1, which could not be checked here. TRBV12-2 is termed a pseudogene. The CDR3 sequence is 17 residues long. This CDR3 reads CASRLVGGYSYNSPLHF. CDR3 DNA sequence: TGTGCAAGTCGCTTAGTAGGGGGCTACTCCTATAATTCACCCCTCCACTTT.

This rearrangement joins TRBV6-6 to TRBJ2-1; D call uncertain. The CDR3 is 13 residues long. Germline CDR1 is MNHNY and CDR2 is SVGAGI (reference sequence). Trimming removed 7 bases at V and 7 bases at J, with 14 bases between. Written as DNA, the CDR3 is TGTGCCAGCAAAAGTGAGTCGCGGAATGAGCAGTTCTTC. Protein product: CASKSESRNEQFF.

This CDR3 reads CASSTRLGYEQYF. CDR3 sequence (DNA): TGTGCCAGCAGTACTAGGCTGGGTTACGAGCAGTACTTC. The chain recombines TRBV2 with TRBJ2-7; D might be TRBD2 (5 bases). CDR1 SNHLY and CDR2 FYNNEI come from the germline V gene. Trimming took 5 bases from V and 4 from J, leaving 12 bases between them. This CDR3 is built from 13 residues.

The rearrangement joins TRBV6-6 to TRBJ1-5; tentatively, D is TRBD1 (6 bases). V was pared by 7 bases and J by 2 bases, with 18 bases between. There are 16 residues in the CDR3. CDR1 is MNHNY and CDR2 is SVGAGI in the germline V gene (reference sequence). The CDR3 region has the DNA TGTGCCAGCACCCAAGGGGGGCAGGGCGGCAATCAGCCCCAGCATTTT. Translated: CASTQGGQGGNQPQHF.

The chain couples TRBV5-1 to TRBJ2-1; D is possibly TRBD2 (6 bases). Trimming stripped 1 base from V and 4 bases from J, with 15 bases between. The germline gives CDR1 SGHRS, CDR2 YFSETQ. The CDR3 contains 16 residues. CDR3 protein: CASSLYAGTAYNEQFF. The CDR3 nucleotides read TGCGCCAGCAGCTTGTATGCGGGGACGGCTTACAATGAGCAGTTCTTC.

This clone was counted only a few times. Other DNA variants within this sample encode the same CDR3. V gene TRBV9 combines with J gene TRBJ1-1, with D possibly being TRBD1 (6 bases). Germline assignment: CDR1 SGDLS and CDR2 YYNGEE. This CDR3 is 14 amino acids long. V was pared by 0 bases and J by 4 bases, with 10 bases between. The CDR3 reads CASSVGGRGTEAFF. The CDR3 DNA reads TGTGCCAGCAGCGTAGGAGGCAGGGGCACTGAAGCTTTCTTT.

The chain recombines TRBV28 with TRBJ1-5; 8 bases match TRBD1. The V and J ends lost 3 bases and 4 bases, in that order; junction bases with no gene match: 5. CDR1 MDHEN and CDR2 SYDVKM come from the germline V gene. This CDR3 is built from 15 residues. The CDR3 spells CASSLTGARNQPQHF. CDR3 DNA: TGTGCCAGCAGTTTGACAGGGGCGCGTAATCAGCCCCAGCATTTT.

The chain carries TRBV2 and TRBJ1-4; D may be TRBD1 (5 bases). V was shortened by 6 bases and J by 0 bases, with 11 bases between the two germline ends. Germline CDR1 SNHLY, CDR2 FYNNEI. The CDR3 spans 15 residues. The CDR3 DNA is TGTGCCAGCAGAGGGACGGTTACAACTAATGAAAAACTGTTTTTT. Translated, it gives CASRGTVTTNEKLFF.

V is TRBV2 and J is TRBJ1-1; no firm D call. The CDR3 extends over 15 amino acids. Between the trimmed V and J ends, which lost 2 bases and 3 bases, there was a span of 13 bases. Germline CDR1 reads SNHLY; CDR2 reads FYNNEI. The CDR3 DNA reads TGTGCCAGCAGTGAAATGCCCTCCCACGACACTGAAGCTTTCTTT. Its protein is CASSEMPSHDTEAFF.

The chain is built from TRBV27 and TRBJ2-2; 10 bases map to TRBD1. CDR1 and CDR2 from the germline V gene are MNHEY and SMNVEV (reference sequence). The CDR3 length is 18 residues. J lost 5 bases, V lost 3 bases, and 12 bases had no gene match. CDR3 DNA: TGTGCCAGCAGTTTCCCGACAGGGGGCGGATATACGACCGGGGAGCTGTTTTTT. It yields the protein CASSFPTGGGYTTGELFF.

This clone was counted a few times. V usage is TRBV18 and J usage is TRBJ1-1; TRBD1 matches 7 bases. Germline V gives CDR1 KGHSH, CDR2 LQKENI. The junction had 4 bases not matched to a gene; V was cut back by 6 bases and J by 0 bases. CDR3 length: 14 amino acids. The CDR3 nucleotides are TGTGCCAGCTCTCCGGGACAGATGAACACTGAAGCTTTCTTT. It codes for CASSPGQMNTEAFF. Combining the CDR3 with reference TRBV18 and TRBJ1-1 gives the whole variable domain NAGVMQNPRHLVRRRGQEARLRCSPMKGHSHVYWYRQLPEEGLKFMVYLQKENIIDESGMPKERFSAEFPKEGPSILRIQQVVRGDSAAYFCASSPGQMNTEAFFGQGTRLTVV.

The genes are TRBV30 and TRBJ2-3; D possibly corresponds to TRBD1 (5 bases). The V end lost 4 bases, the J end lost 0 bases, and 11 bases lay between the germline ends. CDR1 is GTSNPN and CDR2 is SVGIG in the germline V gene (reference sequence). The CDR3 is 14 residues long. The CDR3 nucleotides are TGTGCCTGGACGCAAGGGGCTAGCACAGATACGCAGTATTTT. It yields the protein CAWTQGASTDTQYF.

V is TRBV19 and J is TRBJ1-5; tentative D call: TRBD1 (5 bases). V lost 8 bases, J lost 2 bases, and 13 bases lay in between. The germline gives CDR1 LNHDA, CDR2 SQIVND (reference sequence). The CDR3 runs to 14 residues. CDR3: CASWPGLGNQPQHF. The DNA of the CDR3 is TGTGCCAGTTGGCCGGGGCTAGGCAATCAGCCCCAGCATTTT.

V usage is TRBV7-6 and J usage is TRBJ1-2; 8 bases match TRBD1. Looked up from germline, CDR1 is SGHVS and CDR2 is FNYEAQ. Trimming at V came to 4 bases and at J to 4 bases, leaving 2 bases not matched to a gene. The CDR3 sequence is 13 residues long. The CDR3 spells CASSSGQGYGYTF. In DNA form, the CDR3 reads TGTGCCAGCAGCTCAGGACAGGGCTATGGCTACACCTTC.